This entry concerns a single TCR beta chain. The target antigen is unknown. The data were taken from a study of cytomegalovirus exposure and HLA in healthy donors. Study in general: A subsequent analysis reported that the 95 to 150 validation repertoires were produced on the same platform that had also been used for the 550 to 750 first-cohort repertoires.

V lost 3 bases and J 6 bases, leaving 12 bases between the germline ends. The CDR3 has 14 residues. Per the germline V gene, CDR1 is MNHEY and CDR2 is SMNVEV (reference sequence). Assay: immunoSEQ multiplex PCR; the TCRdb copy retains only in-frame clones and omits some. This sample has 200,000 to 250,000 clones, with about nine tenths found just once. Study results and limitations: Cytomegalovirus status, reportedly, was diagnosed with high specificity and sensitivity by the classifier.

The sequencing sample was made of PBMCs. The source is a woman under 30 in good health and CMV-seropositive. This sequence joins TRBV27 and TRBJ1-5; tentatively, D is TRBD1 (6 bases). The CDR3 nucleotides are TGTGCCAGCAGTTTTTCTAGGGGGAGTCAGCCCCAGCATTTT. Its translation: CASSFSRGSQPQHF.